This T cell receptor (beta chain) was recorded in a study of T-cell memory formation after mild COVID-19. Points from the study as a whole: Researchers report contracting CD4+ clones mostly in CM and EM, with CD8+ clones in EMRA. Among clones peaking at day 37 in the second wave, SARS-CoV-2 specificity remained unconfirmed.

On this clonotype itself: Its target is not known.

The germline V gene encodes CDR1 MNHEY and CDR2 SMNVEV (reference sequence). Trimming took 5 bases from V and 7 from J, leaving 23 bases between them. The CDR3 contains 16 residues. TCRdb re-called the 5' RACE reads with MiXCR, one entry per CDR3 protein. Of roughly 400,000 distinct CDR3 sequences listed, about 15% are singletons. The source of this sequence is a man younger than 35 who had mild COVID-19 (a few samples of this study predate the infection). Cell type and time point are not known. The sequenced sample consisted of PBMCs or a T cell subset sorted from them (not recorded which). The chain has TRBV27 and TRBJ1-2; D is unresolved. CDR3 in DNA: TGTGCCAGCAGTACGTCCGGTGACCCCCTCAACCCTGGCTACACCTTC. This sequence encodes CASSTSGDPLNPGYTF.